The rows below give T cell receptor beta chains drawn from one sample of a study of shared clonotypes between healthy human individuals. Produced via immunoSEQ multiplex PCR; TCRdb's table is partial and in-frame only. This table has a few million clones, 90% to 95% appearing once. Sample: naive CD8+ T cells from PBMCs. These receptors were collected from a man between 18 and 29 years old in good health. Some clones in this sample may be carry-over from other donors' samples. Both conserved end residues are part of each CDR3. The D gene is left open where the match is weak. Size tells how often a clone was seen (once, few, many) or the class of an expanded clone, and some rows leave it out.

v_call	j_call	d_call	clone_size	cdr3_aa	cdr3_nt
TRBV2	TRBJ1-6	NA	NA	CASLLAGQNSPLHF	TGTGCCAGCCTTCTTGCAGGGCAGAATTCACCCCTCCACTTT
TRBV28	TRBJ2-6	TRBD1	NA	CASSFRGPGANVLTF	TGTGCCAGCAGTTTTAGGGGGCCCGGGGCCAACGTCCTGACTTTC
TRBV2	TRBJ1-5	NA	NA	CASSNRAGNQPQHF	TGTGCCAGCAGCAACAGGGCCGGCAATCAGCCCCAGCATTTT
TRBV27	TRBJ1-2	TRBD1	NA	CASRWTGGYYGYTF	TGTGCCAGCAGATGGACAGGGGGTTACTATGGCTACACCTTC
TRBV7-3	TRBJ2-2	NA	NA	CASSSQGGTGELFF	TGTGCCAGCAGCTCACAGGGAGGAACCGGGGAGCTGTTTTTT
TRBV7-9	TRBJ1-5	TRBD1	NA	CASKIEQGSNQPQHF	TGTGCCAGCAAAATAGAACAGGGGAGCAATCAGCCCCAGCATTTT
TRBV2	TRBJ2-1	NA	NA	CASSGRSSYNEQFF	TGTGCCAGCAGTGGGAGGAGCTCCTACAATGAGCAGTTCTTC
TRBV4-2	TRBJ2-7	TRBD1	once	CASSQGQGRTYEQYF	TGTGCCAGCAGCCAAGGACAGGGGCGGACCTACGAGCAGTACTTC
TRBV7-8	TRBJ1-5	NA	NA	CASSSGGLQPQHF	TGTGCCAGCAGCTCCGGGGGGTTGCAGCCCCAGCATTTT
TRBV5-1	TRBJ2-1	TRBD2	NA	CASKREHRADEQFF	TGCGCCAGCAAGCGGGAGCACAGGGCGGATGAGCAGTTCTTC
TRBV29-1	TRBJ2-3	TRBD1	once	CSVAPRGQGSLDTQYF	TGCAGCGTTGCCCCCAGGGGACAGGGCAGTTTGGATACGCAGTATTTT
TRBV13	TRBJ2-7	TRBD2	once	CASSSVSGGPLEQYF	TGTGCCAGCAGCTCCGTTTCGGGAGGGCCCCTAGAGCAGTACTTC
TRBV2	TRBJ2-1	NA	NA	CASILLLANPYNEQFF	TGTGCCAGCATCCTGCTGCTCGCCAACCCATACAATGAGCAGTTCTTC
TRBV25-1	TRBJ2-1	NA	NA	CASSYNEQFF	TGTGCCAGCAGTTACAATGAGCAGTTCTTC
TRBV5-4	TRBJ2-1	TRBD2	NA	CASSSLPGLNYNEQFF	TGTGCCAGCAGCTCCTTGCCGGGACTAAACTACAATGAGCAGTTCTTC
TRBV25-1	TRBJ2-7	TRBD2	once	CASSGKREGYEQYF	TGTGCCAGCAGTGGCAAGCGGGAAGGCTACGAGCAGTACTTC
TRBV6-6	TRBJ1-1	NA	NA	CASSPGQSMGDTEAFF	TGTGCCAGCAGCCCCGGACAGTCTATGGGGGACACTGAAGCTTTCTTT
TRBV11-2	TRBJ1-2	NA	NA	CASSLERGTNGYTF	TGTGCCAGCAGCTTAGAGAGGGGGACGAATGGCTACACCTTC
TRBV28	TRBJ2-7	NA	NA	CASSLLDSPYEQYF	TGTGCCAGCAGTTTACTGGACAGCCCTTACGAGCAGTACTTC
TRBV28	TRBJ1-6	TRBD1	NA	CASSSMTGDANSPLHF	TGTGCCAGCAGTTCGATGACAGGGGACGCTAATTCACCCCTCCACTTT
TRBV29-1	TRBJ1-2	TRBD1	few	CSVWTGGGYTF	TGCAGCGTTTGGACAGGGGGAGGCTACACCTTC
TRBV27	TRBJ2-7	NA	NA	CASSLSLRGFSYEQYF	TGTGCCAGCAGTTTATCTTTACGGGGATTCTCCTACGAGCAGTACTTC
TRBV28	TRBJ2-5	TRBD1	NA	CASSSNPGQGAETQYF	TGTGCCAGCAGCTCAAATCCGGGACAGGGAGCAGAGACCCAGTACTTC
TRBV11-2	TRBJ2-1	NA	NA	CASSPRGEFPHEQFF	TGTGCCAGCAGCCCGCGCGGGGAGTTTCCCCATGAGCAGTTCTTC
TRBV27	TRBJ2-1	TRBD1	NA	CASKDRNYNEQFF	TGTGCCAGCAAGGACAGGAACTACAATGAGCAGTTCTTC
TRBV7-9	TRBJ2-5	TRBD2	NA	CASSLIRTSGQETQYF	TGTGCCAGCAGCTTAATTCGGACTAGCGGCCAAGAGACCCAGTACTTC
TRBV15	TRBJ2-6	NA	NA	CATSSPMRTFLIGANVLTF	TGTGCCACCAGCTCCCCGATGAGGACATTCCTGATAGGGGCCAACGTCCTGACTTTC
TRBV7-8	TRBJ2-1	NA	NA	CASSSVGEQFF	TGTGCCAGCAGCTCTGTTGGGGAGCAGTTCTTC
TRBV11-1	TRBJ2-1	TRBD1	NA	CASSFRDRGSNEQFF	TGTGCCAGCAGCTTCCGGGACAGGGGGTCGAATGAGCAGTTCTTC
TRBV5-4	TRBJ1-2	NA	NA	CASSLGGAYGYTF	TGTGCCAGCAGCTTGGGAGGGGCCTATGGCTACACCTTC
TRBV4-3	TRBJ2-1	TRBD2	NA	CASSQEGGRALYNEQFF	TGCGCCAGCAGCCAAGAGGGCGGGAGGGCGTTATACAATGAGCAGTTCTTC
TRBV29-1	TRBJ2-1	NA	NA	CSVEDQGASYNEQFF	TGCAGCGTTGAAGACCAGGGCGCTAGTTACAATGAGCAGTTCTTC
TRBV2	TRBJ2-5	TRBD2	NA	CASTTSAIYQETQYF	TGTGCCAGCACGACTAGCGCAATTTACCAAGAGACCCAGTACTTC
TRBV27	TRBJ2-2	NA	few	CASSLPGPVRTGELFF	TGTGCCAGCAGCTTGCCCGGGCCTGTCCGCACCGGGGAGCTGTTTTTT
TRBV28	TRBJ1-2	NA	NA	CASSLVLERGAGYTF	TGTGCCAGCAGTTTGGTCCTAGAGAGGGGCGCTGGCTACACCTTC
TRBV7-9	TRBJ2-7	NA	NA	CASSLGRWGAYEQYF	TGTGCCAGCAGCTTGGGCCGGTGGGGCGCCTACGAGCAGTACTTC
TRBV28	TRBJ2-1	NA	NA	CASSNPTGYNEQFF	TGTGCCAGCAGCAACCCTACAGGTTACAATGAGCAGTTCTTC
TRBV9	TRBJ2-1	TRBD2	NA	CASTASGRTSDEQFF	TGTGCCAGCACCGCTAGCGGGAGGACCTCGGATGAGCAGTTCTTC
TRBV12-5	TRBJ1-2	NA	NA	CASGLASNYGYTF	TGTGCTAGTGGTTTGGCCTCCAACTATGGCTACACCTTC
TRBV30	TRBJ2-3	NA	once	CAWRPRGADTQYF	TGTGCCTGGAGACCCAGGGGCGCAGATACGCAGTATTTT